The sequence of this TCR beta chain was determined in a study of T-cell reconstitution after alpha-beta-depleted transplantation in children. Overall study results and limits: At around two months after transplant, the alpha-beta T cells were reportedly derived from several hundred expanded clones that came from non-depleted graft cells. T cells produced anew were the main source of T-cell counts and diversity one year after transplant. Surviving thymic progenitors and recipient T cells were the source of high TCRbeta diversity at day 60 in some patients.

This clonotype was recorded at least ten times. Its antigen remains unknown. This sample's TCRbeta library carried unique molecular identifier barcodes. TCRdb passed the PCR reads through MiXCR, listing each CDR3 protein once. The profile shows around 200,000 distinct CDR3 sequences, about a tenth of them singletons. This CDR3 has 16 amino acids. Germline V gives CDR1 MNHNS, CDR2 SASEGT. Unmatched junction bases numbered 7, after V lost 5 bases and J lost 1 base. The clonotype was recovered from a child younger than two with acute myeloid leukemia, due to receive a stem cell transplant. The sequenced sample was PBMCs, obtained before TCRalphabeta/CD19-depleted stem cell transplant. This chain joins TRBV6-1 and TRBJ1-1; 10 positions agree with TRBD1. The CDR3 coding sequence is TGTGCCAGCAGTCCCGGGACAGGGGCGAAGAACACTGAAGCTTTCTTT. Translating gives CASSPGTGAKNTEAFF.